Following are 3 T cell receptor beta chains from one sample sequenced in a study of T cells in Graves' hyperthyroidism and ophthalmopathy. Amplification of TCR beta CDR3 regions was performed using RNA transcripts as template. The TCR CDR3 first-round RT-PCR relied on the HTBI primer set. TCRdb redid the calling of the multiplex PCR reads with MiXCR, one entry per CDR3 protein. The sample shows about 600,000 distinct CDR3 sequences, roughly 15% of them seen only once. Material for sequencing was blood. These TCRs come from a woman aged 50 to 65 with Graves' ophthalmopathy.

The chain uses TRBV4-1 and TRBJ1-2; possible D gene TRBD1, 6 bases. CDR3 length equals 14 residues. Germline V CDR1 and CDR2: MGHRA, YSYEKL. Trimming pared 4 bases from V and 4 bases from J, leaving 13 bases between. The CDR3, as DNA: TGCGCCAGCAGCCTCCCCGGACAGATCTATGGCTACACCTTC. Residues: CASSLPGQIYGYTF.

The table lists this clonotype with many counts. The rearrangement links TRBV5-1 to TRBJ2-7; D ambiguous. The length of the CDR3 is 14 residues. V lost 0 bases and J lost 6, with 13 bases in between. Germline-derived CDR1 and CDR2 are SGHRS and YFSETQ. The CDR3 spells CASSLVASPGEQYF. In nucleotides, the CDR3 is TGCGCCAGCAGCTTGGTGGCTAGTCCCGGCGAGCAGTACTTC.

V usage is TRBV12-3 or TRBV12-4 and J usage is TRBJ1-5; no clear D. The CDR3 runs 13 residues. V lost 6 bases to trimming and J lost 6 bases, with 12 bases between them. CDR3 amino acids: CASRKDGSQPQHF. CDR3 nucleotide sequence: TGTGCCAGCAGAAAGGATGGCAGTCAGCCCCAGCATTTT.